Below, 18 T cell receptor beta chains from the same sample are listed, as sequenced in a study of Ad26.COV2.S vaccination and SARS-CoV-2 variants. TCRdb's table, derived via immunoSEQ multiplex PCR, lists solely in-frame clones and lacks some. The profile shows around 450,000 clones, 70% to 90% of them singletons. The treatment was: about 20 received Ad26.COV2.S at low or high dose, single or two shots; a few received placebo; per-sample allocation not given. Samples came from day 63 after the first vaccine or placebo injection. Source: peripheral blood, taken in a trial of Ad26.COV2.S vaccine versus placebo. The receptors shown here come from a person aged 18-60 years who received the Ad26.COV2.S COVID-19 vaccine or a placebo.

The chain is built from TRBV7-9 and TRBJ2-5; TRBD1 matches at 10 bases. Looked up from germline, CDR1 is SEHNR and CDR2 is FQNEAQ (reference sequence). The CDR3 consists of 16 residues. J lost 1 base, V lost 5 bases, and 7 bases had no gene match. The CDR3 DNA is TGTGCCAGCAGCAGTTTGGGACAGGGGACCCAAGAGACCCAGTACTTC. Residues: CASSSLGQGTQETQYF.

This clone was seen once. The chain combines TRBV30 with TRBJ1-3; possibly TRBD1 for D (5 bases). V gave up 4 bases and J gave up 0 bases, with 7 bases separating them. This CDR3 comprises 13 residues. Per the germline V gene, CDR1 is GTSNPN and CDR2 is SVGIG (reference sequence). The DNA for the CDR3 is TGTGCCTGGATGGGGGACTCTGGAAACACCATATATTTT. Encoded protein: CAWMGDSGNTIYF. The whole variable domain, remainder taken from reference TRBV30 and TRBJ1-3, is SQTIHQWPATLVQPVGSPLSLECTVEGTSNPNLYWYRQAAGRGLQLLFYSVGIGQISSEVPQNLSASRPQDRQFILSSKKLLLSDSGFYLCAWMGDSGNTIYFGEGSWLTVV.

This sequence joins TRBV7-2 and TRBJ1-2, with TRBD1 as a possible D gene (6 bases). Per the germline V gene, CDR1 is SGHTA and CDR2 is FQGNSA. V lost 5 bases and J lost 1, with 14 bases in between. This CDR3 contains 15 residues. The CDR3 region is CASSTDRNYNYGYTF. CDR3 sequence (DNA): TGTGCCAGCAGCACGGACAGAAACTATAACTATGGCTACACCTTC. Together with reference TRBV7-2 and TRBJ1-2, the CDR3 gives the full variable domain: GAGVSQSPSNKVTEKGKDVELRCDPISGHTALYWYRQSLGQGLEFLIYFQGNSAPDKSGLPSDRFSAERTGGSVSTLTIQRTQQEDSAVYLCASSTDRNYNYGYTFGSGTRLTVV.

As DNA, the CDR3 is TGCAGCGTTGGGGGACTAGCGGGGTTATACACAGATACGCAGTATTTT. Translation: CSVGGLAGLYTDTQYF. The rearrangement joins TRBV29-1 to TRBJ2-3; TRBD2 matches 13 bases. The CDR3 is made up of 16 amino acids. V lost 4 bases, J lost 2 bases, and 6 bases stayed unmatched. Germline V lookup: CDR1 SQVTM, CDR2 ANQGSEA.

The rearrangement links TRBV15 to TRBJ2-3; TRBD1 matches 10 bases. Germline V lookup: CDR1 LNHNV, CDR2 YYDKDF (reference sequence). This CDR3 contains 17 residues. J was trimmed by 4 bases and V by 1 base; bases with no gene match: 8. The CDR3 spells CATSRGGTGVSPDTQYF. DNA for the CDR3: TGTGCCACCAGCAGAGGCGGGACAGGGGTTTCCCCAGATACGCAGTATTTT. Combining the CDR3 with reference TRBV15 and TRBJ2-3 gives the whole variable domain DAMVIQNPRYQVTQFGKPVTLSCSQTLNHNVMYWYQQKSSQAPKLLFHYYDKDFNNEADTPDNFQSRRPNTSFCFLDIRSPGLGDTAMYLCATSRGGTGVSPDTQYFGPGTRLTVL.

This sequence joins TRBV6-6 and TRBJ1-3, with a tentative D call TRBD1 (6 bases). The CDR3 runs 15 residues. Trimming removed 4 bases at V and 4 bases at J, with 14 bases between. Germline CDR1 reads MNHNY; CDR2 reads SVGAGI (reference sequence). The CDR3 bases are TGTGCCAGCAGTTCCCGGGGGGCGCAGGGAAACACCATATATTTT. Translation gives CASSSRGAQGNTIYF.

A note on this clone: The sample contains more than one DNA sequence encoding this CDR3. V is TRBV7-2 and J is TRBJ2-7; D unresolved. Germline loops: CDR1 SGHTA, CDR2 FQGNSA. CDR3 length: 13 amino acids. Trimming left V 0 bases short and J 1 base short, with 4 bases between. For the CDR3, the DNA is TGTGCCAGCAGCTTAGCGGGGTCCTACGAGCAGTACTTC. It codes for CASSLAGSYEQYF. The full variable domain, completed using reference TRBV7-2 and TRBJ2-7, is GAGVSQSPSNKVTEKGKDVELRCDPISGHTALYWYRQSLGQGLEFLIYFQGNSAPDKSGLPSDRFSAERTGGSVSTLTIQRTQQEDSAVYLCASSLAGSYEQYFGPGTRLTVT.

This clone was observed a single time. The V and J genes are TRBV4-3 and TRBJ2-2, with D maybe TRBD1 (5 bases). This CDR3 comprises 14 residues. Germline values: CDR1 LGHNA, CDR2 YSLEER. Trimming removed 1 base at V and 6 bases at J, with 9 bases between. The CDR3 nucleotides are TGCGCCAGCAGCCAAGGGTGGGGCGCCGGGGAGCTGTTTTTT. Its translation: CASSQGWGAGELFF.

This rearrangement joins TRBV29-1 to TRBJ1-1, with 7 bases that match TRBD1. This CDR3 is 12 amino acids long. Trimming cost V 5 bases and J 5 bases; bases outside gene matches: 5. Germline values: CDR1 SQVTM, CDR2 ANQGSEA. Written as DNA, the CDR3 is TGCAGCGTTAAGTCAGGGGGGACTGAAGCTTTCTTT. Encoded protein: CSVKSGGTEAFF.

The chain recombines TRBV19 with TRBJ2-3; D might be TRBD1 (6 bases). The ends were cut back, 10 bases at V and 10 bases at J, with 21 bases in the middle. The CDR3 has 13 residues. Germline CDR1 LNHDA, CDR2 SQIVND (reference sequence). CDR3 in amino acids: CATSLGAAGSQYF. The CDR3 DNA is TGTGCCACGTCTTTGGGGGCTGCTGGGTCGCAGTATTTT.

The CDR3 nucleotides read TGTGCCAGCAGCTTACGGGCGGGGGGCTCCTACAATGAGCAGTTCTTC. It is translated as CASSLRAGGSYNEQFF. This chain joins TRBV7-2 and TRBJ2-1; 8 bases line up with TRBD2. The CDR3 has 16 residues. With 2 bases clipped from V and 0 bases from J, the junction kept 3 bases outside the gene matches. Germline V lookup: CDR1 SGHTA, CDR2 FQGNSA. The full variable domain, rest sourced from reference TRBV7-2 and TRBJ2-1, is GAGVSQSPSNKVTEKGKDVELRCDPISGHTALYWYRQSLGQGLEFLIYFQGNSAPDKSGLPSDRFSAERTGGSVSTLTIQRTQQEDSAVYLCASSLRAGGSYNEQFFGPGTRLTVL.

Worth noting for this clone: An end of the junction does not agree with germline; a read error may underlie this. The chain employs TRBV7-7 and TRBJ2-5; 9 bases match TRBD2. The length of the CDR3 is 19 residues. Germline CDR1 reads SSHAT; CDR2 reads FNYEAQ (reference sequence). CDR3 in amino acids: CASSLASGGGARSQETQYF. CDR3 DNA sequence: TGTGCTAGCAGCTTAGCCTCTGGCGGGGGGGCGCGGAGCCAAGAGACCCAGTACTTC.

The chain employs TRBV27 and TRBJ2-7; D tentatively reads TRBD1 or TRBD2 (5 bases each). The ends were cut back, 4 bases at V and 2 bases at J, with 12 bases in the middle. The CDR3 spans 14 residues. From germline, CDR1 is MNHEY and CDR2 SMNVEV (reference sequence). CDR3 in amino acids: CASSSGNRPYEQYF. The CDR3 DNA is TGTGCCAGCAGTTCGGGGAACAGGCCCTACGAGCAGTACTTC.

DNA for the CDR3: TGTGCCAGCAGTTTAATTCGGAGACAGGGGCTCTATGGCTACACCTTC. Translating it yields CASSLIRRQGLYGYTF. The V and J genes are TRBV28 and TRBJ1-2; 8 bases agree with TRBD1. Per germline, CDR1 MDHEN and CDR2 SYDVKM. The V gene end was trimmed by 2 bases and the J gene end by 4 bases; junction bases not matched to a gene: 9. The CDR3 extends over 16 amino acids.

The V gene is TRBV6-2 or TRBV6-3, the J gene TRBJ2-5; 7 bases map to TRBD1. After removal of 4 bases from V and 6 bases from J, the junction contained 5 bases not matched to a gene. Germline CDR1 MNHEY, CDR2 SVGEGT. This CDR3 has 13 residues. The CDR3: CASSLTGIQTQYF. The CDR3 DNA follows: TGTGCCAGCAGTTTGACAGGGATTCAGACCCAGTACTTC.

This clone came up once. The chain recombines TRBV7-2 with TRBJ2-2, with no clear D. The CDR3 covers 13 residues. V gave up 2 bases and J gave up 2 bases, with 3 bases separating them. Germline V gives CDR1 SGHTA, CDR2 FQGNSA. CDR3 DNA: TGTGCCAGCAGCTTACCAAACACCGGGGAGCTGTTTTTT. Translation gives CASSLPNTGELFF.

This clone occurred once. The rearrangement links TRBV29-1 to TRBJ1-2; 8 nucleotides match TRBD1. Germline lookup yields CDR1 SQVTM and CDR2 ANQGSEA. The CDR3 loop spans 14 amino acids. Trimming cost V 6 bases and J 5 bases; bases outside gene matches: 11. This CDR3 is CSVGTGDFSYGYTF. The DNA of the CDR3 is TGCAGCGTGGGGACAGGAGACTTCTCGTATGGCTACACCTTC.

The V gene is TRBV5-4, the J gene TRBJ2-7, with D possibly being TRBD2 (5 bases). The CDR3 sequence is 14 residues long. Per the germline V gene, CDR1 is SGHNT and CDR2 is YYREEE (reference sequence). Trimming stripped 3 bases from V and 2 bases from J, with 12 bases between. CDR3 residues: CASSSGVAPYEQYF. CDR3 DNA sequence: TGTGCCAGCAGCTCCGGGGTGGCGCCCTACGAGCAGTACTTC.